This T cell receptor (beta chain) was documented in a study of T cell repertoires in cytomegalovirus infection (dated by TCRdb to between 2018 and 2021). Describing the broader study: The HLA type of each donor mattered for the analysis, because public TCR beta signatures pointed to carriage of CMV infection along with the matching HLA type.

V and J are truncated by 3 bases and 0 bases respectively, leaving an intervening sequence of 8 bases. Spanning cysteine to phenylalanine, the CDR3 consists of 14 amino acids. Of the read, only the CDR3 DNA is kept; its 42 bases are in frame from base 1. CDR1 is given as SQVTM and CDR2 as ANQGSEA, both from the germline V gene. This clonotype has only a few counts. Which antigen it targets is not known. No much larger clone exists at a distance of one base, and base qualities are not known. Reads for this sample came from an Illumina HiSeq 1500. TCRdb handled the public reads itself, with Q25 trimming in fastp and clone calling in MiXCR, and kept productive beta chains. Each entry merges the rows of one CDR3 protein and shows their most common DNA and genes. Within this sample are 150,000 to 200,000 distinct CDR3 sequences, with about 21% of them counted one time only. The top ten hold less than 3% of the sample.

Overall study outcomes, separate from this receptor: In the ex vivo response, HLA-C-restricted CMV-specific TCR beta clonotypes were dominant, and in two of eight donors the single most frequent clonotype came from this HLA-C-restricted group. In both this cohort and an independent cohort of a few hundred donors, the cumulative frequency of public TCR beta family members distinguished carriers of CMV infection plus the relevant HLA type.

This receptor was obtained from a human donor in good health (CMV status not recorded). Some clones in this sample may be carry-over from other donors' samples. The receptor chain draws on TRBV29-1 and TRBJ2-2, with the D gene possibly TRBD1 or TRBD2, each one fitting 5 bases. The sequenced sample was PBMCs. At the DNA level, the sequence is TGCAGCGTTGATCGAGGGGCGAACACCGGGGAGCTGTTTTTT. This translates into CSVDRGANTGELFF.